The T cell receptor beta chain described here comes from a study of T cells in Graves' hyperthyroidism and ophthalmopathy. Patients aged 18 to 65 with hyperthyroidism were newly diagnosed, with duration under 2 months. Exclusion of patients followed from uncontrolled infection, other autoimmune disease, pregnancy or lactation. Diagnosis rested on symptoms, serum thyroxine and TRAb, thyroid ultrasound, and orbital computed tomography. TCR beta CDR3 region amplification was performed from RNA transcripts. An initial round of RT-PCR targeting the TCR CDR3 relied on the HTBI primer set. TCRdb passed the multiplex PCR reads through MiXCR, listing each CDR3 protein once. The table includes around 760,000 distinct CDR3 sequences, roughly a third detected once. Germline-derived CDR1 and CDR2 are SGHTA and FQGNSA. With 5 bases removed from V and 0 bases from J, the gap between germline ends came to 13 bases. The length of the CDR3 is 16 residues.

The TCR originated in a woman aged 40 to 49 with Graves' hyperthyroidism. Source material: blood. The chain couples TRBV7-2 to TRBJ1-4; D might be TRBD1 (6 bases). The CDR3 nucleotides read TGTGCCAGCAGCCAAGTCGGGGGCCCAACTAATGAAAAACTGTTTTTT. Translation gives CASSQVGGPTNEKLFF.